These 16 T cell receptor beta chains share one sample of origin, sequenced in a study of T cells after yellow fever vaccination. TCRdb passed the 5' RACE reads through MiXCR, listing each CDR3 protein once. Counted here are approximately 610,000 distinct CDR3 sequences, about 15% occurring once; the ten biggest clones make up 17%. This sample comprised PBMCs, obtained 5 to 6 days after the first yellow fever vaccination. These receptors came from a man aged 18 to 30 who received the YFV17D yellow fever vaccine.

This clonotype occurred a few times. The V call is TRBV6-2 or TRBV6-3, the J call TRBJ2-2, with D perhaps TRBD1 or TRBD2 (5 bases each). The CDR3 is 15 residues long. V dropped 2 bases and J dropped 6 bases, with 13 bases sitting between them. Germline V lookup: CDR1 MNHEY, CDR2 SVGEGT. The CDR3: CASSYRDPGAGELFF. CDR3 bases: TGTGCCAGCAGTTACAGGGACCCGGGCGCCGGGGAGCTGTTTTTT.

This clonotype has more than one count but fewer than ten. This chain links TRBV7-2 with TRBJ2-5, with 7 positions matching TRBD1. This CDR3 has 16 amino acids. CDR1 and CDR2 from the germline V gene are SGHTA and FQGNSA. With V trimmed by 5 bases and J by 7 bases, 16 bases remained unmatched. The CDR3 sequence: CASSLQGEPGYGTQYF. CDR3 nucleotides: TGTGCCAGCAGCCTCCAGGGGGAGCCAGGGTATGGGACCCAGTACTTC.

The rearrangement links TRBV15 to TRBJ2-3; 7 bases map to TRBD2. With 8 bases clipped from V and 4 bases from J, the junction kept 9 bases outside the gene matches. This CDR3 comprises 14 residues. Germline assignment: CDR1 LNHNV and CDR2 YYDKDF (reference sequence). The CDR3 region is CATCRGGGADTQYF. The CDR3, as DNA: TGTGCCACCTGTCGTGGGGGGGGGGCAGATACGCAGTATTTT.

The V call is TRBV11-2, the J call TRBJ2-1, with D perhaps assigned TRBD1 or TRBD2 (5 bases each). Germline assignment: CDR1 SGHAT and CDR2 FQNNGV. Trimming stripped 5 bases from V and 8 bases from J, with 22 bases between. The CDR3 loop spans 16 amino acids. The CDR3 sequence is CASSLALAGSSYEQFF. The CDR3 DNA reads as TGTGCCAGCAGCCTGGCATTGGCAGGGAGTAGTTATGAGCAGTTCTTC.

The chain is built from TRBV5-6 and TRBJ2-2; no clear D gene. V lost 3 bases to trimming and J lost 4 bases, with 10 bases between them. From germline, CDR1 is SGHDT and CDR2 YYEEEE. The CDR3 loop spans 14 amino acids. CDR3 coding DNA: TGTGCCAGCAGCTCTGCCCCAGGCACCGGGGAGCTGTTTTTT. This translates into CASSSAPGTGELFF.

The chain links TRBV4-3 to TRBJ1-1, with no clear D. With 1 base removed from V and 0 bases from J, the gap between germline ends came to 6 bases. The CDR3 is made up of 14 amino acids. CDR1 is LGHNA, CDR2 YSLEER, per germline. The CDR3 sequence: CASSQVNLNTEAFF. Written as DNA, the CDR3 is TGCGCCAGCAGCCAAGTTAATCTGAACACTGAAGCTTTCTTT.

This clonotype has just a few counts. CDR3 in DNA: TGTGCCACCATGGGACAGGTGAACACCGGGGAGCTGTTTTTT. Protein: CATMGQVNTGELFF. The V call is TRBV5-4, the J call TRBJ2-2; 8 bases map to TRBD1. The CDR3 covers 14 residues. Trimming removed 9 bases from V and 1 base from J; junction bases left unmatched: 5. Germline CDR1 reads SGHNT; CDR2 reads YYREEE (reference sequence). Using reference TRBV5-4 and TRBJ2-2 for the parts outside the CDR3, the full variable domain is ETGVTQSPTHLIKTRGQQVTLRCSSQSGHNTVSWYQQALGQGPQFIFQYYREEENGRGNFPPRFSGLQFPNYSSELNVNALELDDSALYLCATMGQVNTGELFFGEGSRLTVL.

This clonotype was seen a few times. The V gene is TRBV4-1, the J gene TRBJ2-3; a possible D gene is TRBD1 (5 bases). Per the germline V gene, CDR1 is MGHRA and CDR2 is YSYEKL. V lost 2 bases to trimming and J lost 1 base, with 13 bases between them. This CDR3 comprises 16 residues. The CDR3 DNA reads TGCGCCAGCAGCCAAAAGGCGTGGGGCGGCACAGATACGCAGTATTTT. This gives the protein CASSQKAWGGTDTQYF.

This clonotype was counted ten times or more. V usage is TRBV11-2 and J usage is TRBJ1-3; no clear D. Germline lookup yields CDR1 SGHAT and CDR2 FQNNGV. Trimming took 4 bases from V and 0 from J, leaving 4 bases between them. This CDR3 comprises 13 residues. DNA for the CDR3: TGTGCCAGCAGCTCCAACTCTGGAAACACCATATATTTT. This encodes CASSSNSGNTIYF.

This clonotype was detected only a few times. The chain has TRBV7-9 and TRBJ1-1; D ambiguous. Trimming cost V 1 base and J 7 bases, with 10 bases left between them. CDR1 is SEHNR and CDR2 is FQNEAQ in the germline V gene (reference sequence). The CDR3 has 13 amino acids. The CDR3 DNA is TGTGCCAGCAGCTTAGGGACGGCTAGTGAAGCTTTCTTT. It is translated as CASSLGTASEAFF.

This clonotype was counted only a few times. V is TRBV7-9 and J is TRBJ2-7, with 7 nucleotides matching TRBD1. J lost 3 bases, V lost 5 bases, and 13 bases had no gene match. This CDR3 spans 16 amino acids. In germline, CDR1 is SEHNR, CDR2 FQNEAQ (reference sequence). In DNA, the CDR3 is TGTGCCAGCAGCCCCCAAGCTGGGACAGCTATCTACGAGCAGTACGTC. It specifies CASSPQAGTAIYEQYV.

For the CDR3, the DNA is TGTGCCAGCAGCCGGGACAGGGGGGATGAGCAGTTCTTC. Encoded protein: CASSRDRGDEQFF. The chain employs TRBV7-2 and TRBJ2-1, with 11 bases that match TRBD1. V shed 5 bases, J shed 8 bases, and the junction held 2 bases outside the gene matches. The length of the CDR3 is 13 residues. Germline CDR1 is SGHTA and CDR2 is FQGNSA.

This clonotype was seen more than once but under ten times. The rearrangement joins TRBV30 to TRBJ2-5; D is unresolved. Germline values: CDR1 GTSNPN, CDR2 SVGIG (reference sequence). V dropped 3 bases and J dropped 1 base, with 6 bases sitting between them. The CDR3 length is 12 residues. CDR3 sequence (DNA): TGTGCCTGGAGCCCCAGCCAAGAGACCCAGTACTTC. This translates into CAWSPSQETQYF.

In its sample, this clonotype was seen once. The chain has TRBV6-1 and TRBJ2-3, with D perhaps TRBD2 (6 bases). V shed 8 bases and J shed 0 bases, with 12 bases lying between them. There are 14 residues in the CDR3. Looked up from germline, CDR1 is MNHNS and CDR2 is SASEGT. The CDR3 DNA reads TGTGCCAGCGGCCGACGGGAGAGCACAGATACGCAGTATTTT. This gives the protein CASGRRESTDTQYF.

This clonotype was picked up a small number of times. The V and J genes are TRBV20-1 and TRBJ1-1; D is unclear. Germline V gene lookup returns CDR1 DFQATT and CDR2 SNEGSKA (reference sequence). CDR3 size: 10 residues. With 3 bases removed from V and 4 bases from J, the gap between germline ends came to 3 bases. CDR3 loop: CSASSTEAFF. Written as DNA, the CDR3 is TGCAGTGCTAGCTCCACTGAAGCTTTCTTT.

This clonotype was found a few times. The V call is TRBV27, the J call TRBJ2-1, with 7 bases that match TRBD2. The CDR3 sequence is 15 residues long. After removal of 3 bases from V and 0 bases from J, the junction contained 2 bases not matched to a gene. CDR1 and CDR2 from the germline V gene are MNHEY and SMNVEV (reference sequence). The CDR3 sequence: CASSFLAVSYNEQFF. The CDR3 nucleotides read TGTGCCAGCAGTTTCCTAGCGGTCTCCTACAATGAGCAGTTCTTC.